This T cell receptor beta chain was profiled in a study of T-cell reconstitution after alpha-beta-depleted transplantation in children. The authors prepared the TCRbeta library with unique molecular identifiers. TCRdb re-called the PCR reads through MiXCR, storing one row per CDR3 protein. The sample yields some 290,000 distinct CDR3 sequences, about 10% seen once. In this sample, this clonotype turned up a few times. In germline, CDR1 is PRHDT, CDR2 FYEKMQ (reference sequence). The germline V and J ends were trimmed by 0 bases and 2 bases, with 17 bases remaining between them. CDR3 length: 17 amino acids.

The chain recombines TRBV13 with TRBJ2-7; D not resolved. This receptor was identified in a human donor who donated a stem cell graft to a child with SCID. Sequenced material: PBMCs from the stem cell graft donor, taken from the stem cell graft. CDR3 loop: CASSLGIRDGETYEQYF. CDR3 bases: TGTGCCAGCAGCTTAGGTATAAGGGATGGCGAGACCTACGAGCAGTACTTC.